Sequencing of this TCR beta chain was carried out in a study of shared clonotypes between healthy human individuals. Study-wide context: Each donor's CD4 naive and CD4 memory cells filled three plates apiece, CD8 naive two, and CD8 memory one.

Assay used: immunoSEQ multiplex PCR; TCRdb lists only in-frame clones, some missing. The sample lists approximately 2.5 million clones, roughly 92% seen once, with roughly 0.13% in the top ten. The CDR3 totals 14 residues. The V and J ends lost 6 bases and 1 base respectively, with 9 bases between them. Germline loops: CDR1 LNHDA, CDR2 SQIVND (reference sequence). Findings and caveats of the study: Shared clonotypes: about 5.3% naive CD4, around 3.4% naive CD8, over 2% memory CD4, 0.4% memory CD8.

This clone was counted a single time. What it recognizes is unknown. It was into CD45RA+ naive and CD45RA-negative memory subsets that the CD4+ cells were split. This receptor was taken from a man younger than 30 in good health. This chain uses TRBV19 with TRBJ2-2, with a weak D call TRBD1 (6 bases). The material sequenced was naive CD4+ T cells sorted from blood. As to subset: CD45RA+ positively selected. The CDR3 DNA is TGTGCCAGTAGCACGGACAGGAACACCGGGGAGCTGTTTTTT. The encoded protein is CASSTDRNTGELFF.